This TCR beta chain is from a study of shared clonotypes between healthy human individuals (dated by TCRdb to about 2020). Regarding the complete study: Three men and two women, aged 18 to 49 years, made up the cohort. For each donor, three plates each were used for CD4 naive and CD4 memory, two plates were used for CD8 naive, and one plate was used for CD8 memory. To estimate repertoire size and how much clonotype sharing occurs between individuals, the study deeply sequenced the blood TCR repertoires of 5 or 6 healthy adults. To increase sequencing depth and limit assay-specific biases, different laboratories used diverse techniques to prepare libraries and sequence TCR repertoires. Leukapheresis yielded between about 0.8 and 8.9 billion PBMCs per donor.

Using the deep immunoSEQ assay, TCR CDR3 regions were amplified from genomic DNA by multiplex PCR. Extracted genomic DNA from each cell subset was distributed evenly across all wells of several immunoSEQ 96-well plates, and each plate was treated as a replicate. For sorted subsets, each replicate PCR was loaded with around 220 ng genomic DNA, equivalent to about 30,000 T cell genomes. Purified libraries were measured with a Qubit 3.0 fluorometer, size-checked on a Bioanalyzer 2100, and measured again with the KAPA Library Quantification kit. Each immunoSEQ 96-well plate was sequenced on its own single-read 150-cycle Illumina NextSeq 550 flow cell. In the original analysis: The immunoSEQ output contained only junctional sequences without quality scores, so filtering could not match that applied to full-length reads. To assign V/J genes and CDR3, sequences were annotated using PyIR, a Python wrapper for IgBLAST v1.9, with IMGT germline references. Reads with weak V/J assignments (E-value above 1e-6), missing CDR3, stop codons, out-of-frame junctions, or ambiguous translated residues were removed. V3J clonotypes were defined as sequences sharing the same inferred V gene, J gene, and CDR3 amino acid sequence. To compute the percentage overlap between repertoires, the number of shared unique clonotypes was divided by the size of the smaller repertoire. Repertoire richness was assessed with RTK rarefaction, the Chao1 estimator, and Recon v2.1 estimates of unobserved clonotypes. Generation probabilities were computed with OLGA for all TCRbeta clonotypes obtained by the gDNA method from several donors. The table comes from immuneACCESS by way of TCRdb, which keeps in-frame sequences with V and J called. Part of the clones is missing from these tables; in studies checked, under half for an unresolved V gene and the rest for unknown reasons. From that table come the V and J calls and clone size; the DNA was used to work out D and trimming. The sample table holds 1,400,000 or so clones, of which around 98.5% were seen once. Approximately 0.4% of the sample lies in the top ten.

In the case of this clone: The specificity of this receptor is unknown. The input lacks base qualities; no much larger clone sits a single base away.

On the study overall, not on this receptor specifically: Compared with non-shared clonotypes, clonotypes shared by all four sorted-subset donors had higher generation probabilities. Even with the large sequencing depth, rarefaction of the sorted-subset datasets indicated that sequencing was incomplete. Because the study included only a small number of donors, the genetic and exposure-history diversity represented was limited. Across a handful of donors, around 5% of naive CD4, roughly 3.3% of naive CD8, 2% to 2.5% of memory CD4, and 0.4% of memory CD8 clonotypes were shared. Sampling was limited to blood, and TCR repertoires in tissue likely differ from TCR repertoires in blood. Estimated clonotype richness was generally larger for naive than for memory subsets. Pairwise subsampling led to the expectation that sequencing depth would affect the degree of clonotype sharing among donors.

Healthy HIV-negative adults with no recently reported acute infections or vaccinations were included as donors. All donors were Caucasian adults living in Nashville, Tennessee, USA. Magnetic negative selection was used to enrich CD4+ T cells, after which naive cells were positively selected on CD45RA and the negative fraction became the memory subset. After blood collection by leukapheresis, PBMCs were isolated using Ficoll-Histopaque density gradient centrifugation and then cryopreserved in the vapor phase of liquid nitrogen. Purity and quantity of every magnetically sorted T cell population were checked by analytical flow cytometry. Each sorted fraction had its genomic DNA isolated and then quantified by UV absorbance on a Nanodrop 2000c. Sequencing input: naive CD4+ T cells sorted from blood. Reading the label with the study, this specimen's cell subset or site is: CD45RA+ positively selected. The receptor was isolated from a man aged 25-45 years in good health.

The CDR3 region reads CAWRAGWNTGELFF. In nucleotides, the sequence is TGTGCCTGGAGAGCGGGATGGAACACCGGGGAGCTGTTTTTT. In this chain, TRBV30 is recombined with TRBJ2-2, with 7 bases in between that match TRBD2. CDR1 and CDR2, per the germline V gene (reference sequence), are GTSNPN and SVGIG. Ends trimmed: V by 3 bases, J by 1 base; bases unmatched to a gene: 2. The CDR3 runs 14 residues from the cysteine to the phenylalanine. Only CDR3 DNA remains: 42 bases, in frame from the first base. Reference TRBV30 and TRBJ2-2 proteins supply the regions before and after the CDR3; the full variable domain is: SQTIHQWPATLVQPVGSPLSLECTVEGTSNPNLYWYRQAAGRGLQLLFYSVGIGQISSEVPQNLSASRPQDRQFILSSKKLLLSDSGFYLCAWRAGWNTGELFFGEGSRLTVL.